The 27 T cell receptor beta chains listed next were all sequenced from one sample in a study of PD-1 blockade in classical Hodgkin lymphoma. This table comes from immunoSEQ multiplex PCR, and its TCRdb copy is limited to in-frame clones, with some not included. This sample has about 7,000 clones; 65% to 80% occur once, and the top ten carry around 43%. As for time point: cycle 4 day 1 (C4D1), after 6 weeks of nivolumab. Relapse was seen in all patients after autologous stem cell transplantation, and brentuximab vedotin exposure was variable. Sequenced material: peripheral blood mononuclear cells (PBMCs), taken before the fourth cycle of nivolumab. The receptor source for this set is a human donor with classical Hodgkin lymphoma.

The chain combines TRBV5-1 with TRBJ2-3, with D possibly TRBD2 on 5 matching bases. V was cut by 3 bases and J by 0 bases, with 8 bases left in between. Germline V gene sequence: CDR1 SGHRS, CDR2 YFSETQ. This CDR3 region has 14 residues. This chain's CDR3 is CASSWTGSTDTQYF. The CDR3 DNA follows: TGCGCCAGCAGCTGGACGGGGAGCACAGATACGCAGTATTTT. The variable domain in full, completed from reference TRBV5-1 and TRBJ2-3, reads KAGVTQTPRYLIKTRGQQVTLSCSPISGHRSVSWYQQTPGQGLQFLFEYFSETQRNKGNFPGRFSGRQFSNSRSEMNVSTLELGDSALYLCASSWTGSTDTQYFGPGTRLTVL.

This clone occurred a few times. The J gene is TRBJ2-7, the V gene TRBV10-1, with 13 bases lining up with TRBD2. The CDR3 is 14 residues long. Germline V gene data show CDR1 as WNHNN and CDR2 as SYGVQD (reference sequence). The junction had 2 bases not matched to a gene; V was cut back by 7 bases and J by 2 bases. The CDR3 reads CASITSGRAYEQYF. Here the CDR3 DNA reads TGCGCCAGCATCACTAGCGGGAGGGCCTACGAGCAGTACTTC.

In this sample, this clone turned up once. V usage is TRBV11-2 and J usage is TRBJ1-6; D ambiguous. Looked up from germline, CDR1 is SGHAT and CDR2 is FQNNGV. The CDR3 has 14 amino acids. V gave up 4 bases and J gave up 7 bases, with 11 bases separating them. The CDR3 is CASSSSGQNSPLHF. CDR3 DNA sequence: TGTGCCAGCAGCTCCTCTGGGCAGAATTCACCCCTCCACTTT.

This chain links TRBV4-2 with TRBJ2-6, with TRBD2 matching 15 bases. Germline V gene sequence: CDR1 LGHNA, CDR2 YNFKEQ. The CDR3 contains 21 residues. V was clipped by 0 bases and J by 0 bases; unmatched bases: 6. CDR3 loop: CASSQETGLAGGISGANVLTF. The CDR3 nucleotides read TGTGCCAGCAGCCAAGAAACGGGACTAGCGGGAGGAATCTCTGGGGCCAACGTCCTGACTTTC.

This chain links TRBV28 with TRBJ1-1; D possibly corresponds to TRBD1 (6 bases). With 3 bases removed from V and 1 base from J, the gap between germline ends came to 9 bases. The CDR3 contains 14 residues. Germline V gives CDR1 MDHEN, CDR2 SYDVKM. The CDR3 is CASSLVGGNTEAFF. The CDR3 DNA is TGTGCCAGCAGTTTGGTAGGGGGGAACACTGAAGCTTTCTTT.

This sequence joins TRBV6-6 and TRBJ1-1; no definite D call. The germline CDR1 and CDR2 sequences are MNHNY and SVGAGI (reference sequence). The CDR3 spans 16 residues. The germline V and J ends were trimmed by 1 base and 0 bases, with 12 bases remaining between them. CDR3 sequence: CASSYWRGGMNTEAFF. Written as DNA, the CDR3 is TGTGCCAGCAGTTACTGGAGAGGAGGTATGAACACTGAAGCTTTCTTT.

The DNA for the CDR3 is TGTGCCAGTAGTAGGAAGAGGGAACCTTTAAATGAGCAGTTCTTC. It translates to CASSRKREPLNEQFF. The chain recombines TRBV19 with TRBJ2-1; D is perhaps TRBD2 (5 bases). The CDR3 sequence is 15 residues long. CDR1 and CDR2 (germline): LNHDA, SQIVND (reference sequence). Trimming left V 4 bases short and J 7 bases short, with 17 bases between.

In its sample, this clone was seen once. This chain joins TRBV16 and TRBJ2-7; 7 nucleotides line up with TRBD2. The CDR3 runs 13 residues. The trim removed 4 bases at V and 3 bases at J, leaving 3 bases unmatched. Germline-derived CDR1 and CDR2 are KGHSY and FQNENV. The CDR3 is CASSPGRGYEQYF. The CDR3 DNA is TGTGCCAGCAGCCCAGGGAGGGGCTACGAGCAGTACTTC.

The CDR3 protein is CASSRDSGREAFF. The CDR3 coding sequence is TGTGCCAGCAGTCGTGACTCAGGAAGGGAAGCTTTCTTT. V and J are TRBV6-4 and TRBJ1-1; D remains ambiguous. The CDR3 runs to 13 residues. The germline V gene has CDR1 MRHNA and CDR2 SNTAGT. Trimming stripped 5 bases from V and 8 bases from J, with 15 bases between.

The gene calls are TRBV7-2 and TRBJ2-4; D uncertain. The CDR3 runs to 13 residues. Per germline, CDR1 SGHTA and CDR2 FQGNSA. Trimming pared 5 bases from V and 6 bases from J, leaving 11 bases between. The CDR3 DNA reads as TGTGCCAGCAGCATAAGGGCACGAAACATTCAGTACTTC. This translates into CASSIRARNIQYF.

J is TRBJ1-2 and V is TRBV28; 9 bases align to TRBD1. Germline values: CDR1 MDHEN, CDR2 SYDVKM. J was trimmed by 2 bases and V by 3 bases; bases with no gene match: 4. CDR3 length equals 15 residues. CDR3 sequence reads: CASSFPGTGNYGYTF. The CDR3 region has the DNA TGTGCCAGCAGTTTCCCCGGGACAGGGAACTATGGCTACACCTTC.

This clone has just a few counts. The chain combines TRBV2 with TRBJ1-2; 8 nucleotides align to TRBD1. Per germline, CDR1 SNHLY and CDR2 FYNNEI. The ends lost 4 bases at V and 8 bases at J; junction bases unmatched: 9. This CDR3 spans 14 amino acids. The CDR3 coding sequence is TGTGCCAGCAGTGGGATGACAGGGGTGAGGGGCTACACCTTC. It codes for CASSGMTGVRGYTF.

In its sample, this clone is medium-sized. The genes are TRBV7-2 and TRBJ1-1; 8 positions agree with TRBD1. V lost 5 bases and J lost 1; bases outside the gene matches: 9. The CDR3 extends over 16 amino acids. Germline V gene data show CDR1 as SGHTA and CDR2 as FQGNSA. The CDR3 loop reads CASSPTGANRNTEAFF. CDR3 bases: TGTGCCAGCAGCCCGACAGGGGCGAACAGGAACACTGAAGCTTTCTTT.

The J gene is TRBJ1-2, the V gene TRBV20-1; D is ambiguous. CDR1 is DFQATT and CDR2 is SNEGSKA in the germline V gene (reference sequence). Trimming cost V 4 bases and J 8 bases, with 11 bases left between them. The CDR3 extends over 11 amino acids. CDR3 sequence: CSAKPQKGYTF. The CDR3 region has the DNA TGCAGTGCTAAGCCGCAGAAGGGCTACACCTTC.

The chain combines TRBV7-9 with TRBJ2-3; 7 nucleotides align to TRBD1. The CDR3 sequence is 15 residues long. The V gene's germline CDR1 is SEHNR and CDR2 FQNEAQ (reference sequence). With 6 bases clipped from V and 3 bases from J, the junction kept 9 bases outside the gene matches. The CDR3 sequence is CASSPTLRGTDTQYF. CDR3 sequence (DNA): TGTGCCAGCAGTCCCACCCTCAGGGGGACAGATACGCAGTATTTT.

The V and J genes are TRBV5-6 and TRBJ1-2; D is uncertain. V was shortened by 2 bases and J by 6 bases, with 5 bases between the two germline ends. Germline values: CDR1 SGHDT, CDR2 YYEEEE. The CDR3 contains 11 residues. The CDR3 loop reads CASSFMDGYTF. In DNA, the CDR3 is TGTGCCAGCAGCTTCATGGATGGCTACACCTTC.

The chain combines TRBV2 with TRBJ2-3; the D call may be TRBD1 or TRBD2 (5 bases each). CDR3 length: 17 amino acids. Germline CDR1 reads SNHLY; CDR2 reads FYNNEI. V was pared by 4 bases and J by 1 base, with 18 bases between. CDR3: CASSVWQGELGTDTQYF. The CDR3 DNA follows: TGTGCCAGCAGTGTTTGGCAGGGAGAATTGGGCACAGATACGCAGTATTTT.

In DNA, the CDR3 is TGCGCCAGCAGCGGTGGACTAGCGCCCGGGGAGCTGTTTTTT. Translating gives CASSGGLAPGELFF. The chain is built from TRBV5-1 and TRBJ2-2; 9 nucleotides agree with TRBD2. The CDR3 has 14 amino acids. V dropped 4 bases and J dropped 6; count of bases not matched to a gene: 4. Germline CDR1 reads SGHRS; CDR2 reads YFSETQ.

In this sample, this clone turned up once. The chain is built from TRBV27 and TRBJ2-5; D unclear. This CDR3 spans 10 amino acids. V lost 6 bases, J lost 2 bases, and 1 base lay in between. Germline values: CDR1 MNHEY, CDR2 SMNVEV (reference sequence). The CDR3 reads CASRQETQYF. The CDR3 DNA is TGTGCCAGCAGGCAAGAGACCCAGTACTTC.

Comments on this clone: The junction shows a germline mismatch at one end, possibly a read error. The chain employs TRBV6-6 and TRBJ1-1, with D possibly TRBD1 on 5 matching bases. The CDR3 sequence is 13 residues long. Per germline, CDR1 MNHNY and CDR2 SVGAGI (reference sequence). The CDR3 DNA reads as TGTGCCAGCACTTACGGGGGGGACACTGAAGCTTTCTTT. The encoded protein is CASTYGGDTEAFF.

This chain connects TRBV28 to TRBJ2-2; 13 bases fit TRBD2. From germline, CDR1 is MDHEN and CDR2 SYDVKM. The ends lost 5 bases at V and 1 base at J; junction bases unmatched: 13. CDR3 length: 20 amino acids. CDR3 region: CASSTWTSGRPHRNTGELFF. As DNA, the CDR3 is TGTGCCAGCAGTACGTGGACTAGCGGGAGACCACACAGGAACACCGGGGAGCTGTTTTTT.

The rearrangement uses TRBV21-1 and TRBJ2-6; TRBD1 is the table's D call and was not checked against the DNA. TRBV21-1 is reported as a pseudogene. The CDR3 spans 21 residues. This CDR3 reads CASSKAFWTRGQSSGANVLTF. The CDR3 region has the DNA TGTGCCAGCAGCAAAGCATTTTGGACCCGAGGACAGAGCTCTGGGGCCAACGTCCTGACTTTC.

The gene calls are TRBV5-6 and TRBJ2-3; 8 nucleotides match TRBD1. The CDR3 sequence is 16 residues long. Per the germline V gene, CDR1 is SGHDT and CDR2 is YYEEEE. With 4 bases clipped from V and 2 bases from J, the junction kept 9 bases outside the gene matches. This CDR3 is CASSVLGQGATDTQYF. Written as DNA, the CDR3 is TGTGCCAGCAGCGTGCTCGGACAGGGAGCCACAGATACGCAGTATTTT.

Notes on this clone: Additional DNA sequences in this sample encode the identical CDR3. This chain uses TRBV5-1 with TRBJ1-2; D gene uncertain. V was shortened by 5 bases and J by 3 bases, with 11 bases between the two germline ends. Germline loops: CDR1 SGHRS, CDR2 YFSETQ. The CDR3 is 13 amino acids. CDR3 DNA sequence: TGCGCCAGCAGTTTGTTTACAGACTATGGCTACACCTTC. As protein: CASSLFTDYGYTF.

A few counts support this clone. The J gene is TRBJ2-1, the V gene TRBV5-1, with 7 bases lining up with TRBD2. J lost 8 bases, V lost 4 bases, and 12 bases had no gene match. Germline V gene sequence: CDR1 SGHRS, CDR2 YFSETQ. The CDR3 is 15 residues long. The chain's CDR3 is CASSTGLGTADEQFF. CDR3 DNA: TGCGCCAGCAGCACCGGACTAGGGACCGCGGATGAGCAGTTCTTC.

Here the CDR3 reads CASSLDRVRPNYGYTF. CDR3 nucleotides: TGTGCCAGCAGCTTAGATCGGGTCAGGCCTAACTATGGCTACACCTTC. The J gene is TRBJ1-2, the V gene TRBV7-9; D remains unclear. CDR1 and CDR2 (germline): SEHNR, FQNEAQ (reference sequence). The CDR3 length is 16 residues. Trimming stripped 1 base from V and 0 bases from J, with 12 bases between.

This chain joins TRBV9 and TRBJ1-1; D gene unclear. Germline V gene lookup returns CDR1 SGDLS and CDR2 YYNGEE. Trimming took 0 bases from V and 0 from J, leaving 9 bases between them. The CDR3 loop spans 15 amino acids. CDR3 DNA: TGTGCCAGCAGCGTAGGGACGGAGCTGAACACTGAAGCTTTCTTT. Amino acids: CASSVGTELNTEAFF. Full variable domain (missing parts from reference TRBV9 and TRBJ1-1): DSGVTQTPKHLITATGQRVTLRCSPRSGDLSVYWYQQSLDQGLQFLIQYYNGEERAKGNILERFSAQQFPDLHSELNLSSLELGDSALYFCASSVGTELNTEAFFGQGTRLTVV.